This T cell receptor beta chain appears in the sequencing data of a study of cytomegalovirus exposure and HLA in healthy donors. The V gene lost 1 base and the J gene lost 1 base, with 16 bases spanning the gap. The CDR3 length is 17 residues. Per the germline V gene, CDR1 is SGHVS and CDR2 is FNYEAQ. 60 Vbeta and 13 Jbeta primers were used in PCR. TCRdb's copy holds only in-frame clones and misses some; the assay was immunoSEQ multiplex PCR. Here the sample spans about 130,000 clones, around four fifths being singletons. The TCR originated in a middle-aged man in good health and CMV-seronegative. The chain combines TRBV7-6 with TRBJ2-5, with a weak D call TRBD2 (7 bases). What was sequenced was PBMCs. The CDR3, as DNA: TGTGCCAGCAGCTTAGGCCTTAGAGGGGGGGGCCAAGAGACCCAGTACTTC. Protein product: CASSLGLRGGGQETQYF.